This TCR beta chain was identified during a study of metastatic and nonmetastatic thyroid tumors. Through MiXCR, TCRdb re-clonotyped the PCR reads. The repertoire has 10,000 to 12,000 clones, 25% to 35% of them found once; the top ten carry 10%. Each patient came to thyroid surgery without any prior treatment (of any kind). Per germline, CDR1 LNHDA and CDR2 SQIVND (reference sequence). This CDR3 region has 14 residues. V lost 8 bases to trimming and J lost 4 bases, with 18 bases between them. The TCR comes from a male donor with papillary thyroid cancer or a benign thyroid nodule (not recorded which). Some clones in this sample may be carry-over from other donors' samples. The sequenced material came from tumor tissue. The J gene is TRBJ2-7, the V gene TRBV19; D could derive from TRBD1 or TRBD2 (7 bases each). The CDR3 region is CASGGGTGGYEQYF. In nucleotides, the CDR3 is TGTGCCAGTGGAGGGGGCACGGGAGGTTACGAGCAGTACTTC.